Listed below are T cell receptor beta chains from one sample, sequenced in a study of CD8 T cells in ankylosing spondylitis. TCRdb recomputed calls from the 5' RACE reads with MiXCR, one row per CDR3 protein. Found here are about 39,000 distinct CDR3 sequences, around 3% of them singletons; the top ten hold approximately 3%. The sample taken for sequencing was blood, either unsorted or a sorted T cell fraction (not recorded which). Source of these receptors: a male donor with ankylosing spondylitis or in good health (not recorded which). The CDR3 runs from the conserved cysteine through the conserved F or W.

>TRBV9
CASSVGTNAGELFF
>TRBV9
CASSAGLAGLLETQYF
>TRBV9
CASSKTSGLYNEQFF
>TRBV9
CASSISGAYNEQFF
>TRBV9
CASSLRTGGNTEAFF
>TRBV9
CASSASPGQGAETQYF
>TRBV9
CATTNRDRPLSGHTGELFF
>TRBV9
CASSSWTGLTF
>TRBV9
CASSPHLRGGGIEQFF
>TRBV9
CASSVAARPAAQETQYF
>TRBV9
CASSAGTVYGYTF
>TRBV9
CASSPLSGYNEQFF
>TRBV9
CASSAGGSQWGTDTQYF
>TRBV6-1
CASSALAGRQYF
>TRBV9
CASSPRNQEFGGELFF
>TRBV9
CASSVDGGPPPNSPLHF
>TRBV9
CASSVGGQAFTGELFF
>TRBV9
CASSIHQGLAHGTDTQYF
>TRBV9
CASSPRGTDNNEQFF
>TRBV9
CASSARRGGQETQYF
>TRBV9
CASSPLAGVGETQYF
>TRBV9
CASSDGTGVHQETQYF
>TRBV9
CASSKDAGTALDGYTF
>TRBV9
CASSHNRAGNQLYGANVLTF
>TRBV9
CASSGTSGGAGETQYF
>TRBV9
CASSVVTTGELFF
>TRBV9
CASSVDGSNTGELFF
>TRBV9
CASSILAGEYNEQFF
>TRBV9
CASSVDQFGNQPQHF
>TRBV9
CASSASGASYNSPLHF
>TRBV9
CASSVDPSGRTGGGELFF
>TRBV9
CASSPPHGGSTDTQYF
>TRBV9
CASSVGEREPETQYF
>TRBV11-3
CASSPRTGGRYGYTF
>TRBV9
CASSVAPGSGNTIYF
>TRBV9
CASSVGGLSYGYTF
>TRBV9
CASSVASGGAQETQYF
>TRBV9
CASSVDLRPDRGVNTEAFF
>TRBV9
CASSVGWAGDSYNEQFF
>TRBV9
CASSVGQGTQPQHF
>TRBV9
CASSVEAGTSGRAQVTQYF
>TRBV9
CASSVSTGTDTQYF
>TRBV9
CASSVTFSGNTIYF
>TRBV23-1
CVSSQQITGELFF
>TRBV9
CASSVNWDSQETQYF
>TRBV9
CASSVAASRDTQYF
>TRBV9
CASSPRVAGLNDEQFF
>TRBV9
CASSVSPSETQYF
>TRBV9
CASSVVGGTTDTQYF
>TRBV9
CASSVGIGTSVPDTQYF
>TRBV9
CASSVAATNEKLFF
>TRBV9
CASSVGALNEKLFF
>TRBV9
CASSVGTGGEHEQFF
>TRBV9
CASSVTGRGEKLFF
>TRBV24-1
CATRVWQPQHF